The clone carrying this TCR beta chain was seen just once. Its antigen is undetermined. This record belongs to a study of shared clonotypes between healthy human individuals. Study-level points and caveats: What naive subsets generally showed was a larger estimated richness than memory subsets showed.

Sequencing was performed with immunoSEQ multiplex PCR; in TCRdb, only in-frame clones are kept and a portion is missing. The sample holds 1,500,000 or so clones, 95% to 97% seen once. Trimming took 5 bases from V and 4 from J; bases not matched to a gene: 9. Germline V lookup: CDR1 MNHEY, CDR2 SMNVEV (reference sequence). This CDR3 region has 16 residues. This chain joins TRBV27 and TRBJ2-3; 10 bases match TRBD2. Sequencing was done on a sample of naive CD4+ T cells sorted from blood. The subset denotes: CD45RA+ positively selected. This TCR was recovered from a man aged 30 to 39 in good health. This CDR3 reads CASSPLSGRAPDTQYF. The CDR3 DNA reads TGTGCCAGCAGTCCTCTCAGCGGGAGGGCCCCAGATACGCAGTATTTT.